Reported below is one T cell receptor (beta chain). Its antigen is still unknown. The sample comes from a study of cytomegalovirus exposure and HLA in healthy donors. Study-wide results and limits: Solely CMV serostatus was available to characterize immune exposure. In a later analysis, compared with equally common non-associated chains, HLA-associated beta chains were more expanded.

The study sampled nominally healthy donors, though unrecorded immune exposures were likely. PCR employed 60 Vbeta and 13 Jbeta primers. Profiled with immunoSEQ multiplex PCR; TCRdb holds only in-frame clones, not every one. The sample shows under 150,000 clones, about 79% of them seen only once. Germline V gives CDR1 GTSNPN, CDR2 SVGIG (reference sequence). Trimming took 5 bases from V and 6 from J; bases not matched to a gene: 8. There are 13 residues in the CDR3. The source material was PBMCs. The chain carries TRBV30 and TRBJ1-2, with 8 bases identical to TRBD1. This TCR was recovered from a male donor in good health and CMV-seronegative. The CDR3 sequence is CAWAQGAGDGYTF. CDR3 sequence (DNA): TGTGCCTGGGCCCAGGGGGCGGGGGATGGCTACACCTTC. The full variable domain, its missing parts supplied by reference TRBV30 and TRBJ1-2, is SQTIHQWPATLVQPVGSPLSLECTVEGTSNPNLYWYRQAAGRGLQLLFYSVGIGQISSEVPQNLSASRPQDRQFILSSKKLLLSDSGFYLCAWAQGAGDGYTFGSGTRLTVV.